Listed below are T cell receptor beta chains from one sample, sequenced in a study of blood T cell repertoires in COVID-19. Generated by immunoSEQ multiplex PCR, the TCRdb table keeps only in-frame clones and is missing some. The repertoire holds about 180,000 clones, 75% to 90% seen once, with approximately 2.5% in the top ten. The sample comprised PBMCs or T cells enriched from blood (not recorded which). These receptors were obtained from a woman aged 40 to 50 with acute COVID-19. Both conserved end residues are part of each CDR3. Each record gives: clone size, V gene, J gene, D gene, CDR3 protein, CDR3 DNA. D genes are given only for firm matches. Part of the rows lack a size; the others show once, few, many or a class for expanded clones.

NA	TRBV4-1	TRBJ2-5	TRBD2	CASSQDGSGEETQYF	TGCGCCAGCAGCCAAGACGGTAGCGGGGAAGAGACCCAGTACTTC
NA	TRBV9	TRBJ2-7	NA	CASSQGGPYEQYF	TGTGCCAGCAGCCAGGGGGGACCCTACGAGCAGTACTTC
NA	TRBV5-1	TRBJ1-3	NA	CASSISGIGNTIYF	TGCGCCAGCAGCATTTCAGGGATTGGAAACACCATATATTTT
NA	TRBV11-2	TRBJ2-4	NA	CASSWGGRGKNIQYF	TGTGCCAGCAGTTGGGGCGGGCGGGGCAAAAACATTCAGTACTTC
NA	TRBV7-2	TRBJ2-7	NA	CASSFFPGWSNYEQYF	TGTGCCAGCAGCTTTTTTCCGGGGTGGAGTAACTACGAGCAGTACTTC
once	TRBV7-2	TRBJ2-1	NA	CASSFSSGGGKKQFF	TGTGCCAGCAGCTTTTCCTCCGGCGGGGGCAAAAAGCAGTTCTTC
NA	TRBV2	TRBJ1-2	TRBD1	CAGQEEGASNYGYTF	TGTGCCGGACAGGAGGAAGGAGCCTCTAACTATGGCTACACCTTC
NA	TRBV6-4	TRBJ1-4	NA	CASSLEQKHFEKLFF	TGTGCCAGCAGTCTTGAACAGAAACACTTTGAAAAACTGTTTTTT
NA	TRBV28	TRBJ1-4	TRBD1	CASAYRGEKLFF	TGTGCCAGCGCCTACAGGGGTGAAAAACTGTTTTTT
NA	TRBV4-1	TRBJ1-6	NA	CASSQGASYNSPLHF	TGCGCCAGCAGCCAGGGCGCCTCTTATAATTCACCCCTCCACTTT
once	TRBV9	TRBJ2-2	TRBD1	CASSPGQGGTGELFF	TGTGCCAGCAGCCCGGGACAGGGAGGCACCGGGGAGCTGTTTTTT
NA	TRBV6-5	TRBJ2-3	TRBD2	CASSSTTSETDTQYF	TGTGCCAGCAGCTCCACTACTAGCGAAACAGATACGCAGTATTTT
NA	TRBV2	TRBJ1-4	TRBD1	CASKRDSSTNEKLFF	TGTGCCAGCAAGAGGGACAGCTCAACTAATGAAAAACTGTTTTTT
NA	TRBV7-9	TRBJ2-2	TRBD1	CASSSTGGTGELFF	TGTGCCAGCAGCTCAACAGGGGGCACCGGGGAGCTGTTTTTT
NA	TRBV5-6	TRBJ2-1	NA	CASSLQGRGYNEQFF	TGTGCCAGCAGTTTACAGGGTAGGGGATACAATGAGCAGTTCTTC
NA	TRBV11-1	TRBJ2-2	TRBD2	CASRTSGNTGELFF	TGTGCCAGCAGGACTAGCGGTAACACCGGGGAGCTGTTTTTT
NA	TRBV19	TRBJ1-5	NA	CASSPEALSPSQPQHF	TGTGCCAGTAGTCCCGAGGCCCTCTCGCCCAGTCAGCCCCAGCATTTT
once	TRBV10-3	TRBJ1-2	TRBD1	CAISEGTVRNYGYTF	TGTGCCATCAGCGAGGGGACAGTGAGAAACTATGGCTACACCTTC
NA	TRBV5-8	TRBJ1-3	TRBD1	CASSLGTGGWAIYF	TGTGCCAGCAGCCTCGGGACAGGAGGTTGGGCCATATATTTT
NA	TRBV11-2	TRBJ2-1	NA	CASSRGGLSYNEQFF	TGTGCCAGCAGCCGCGGGGGCCTCTCCTACAATGAGCAGTTCTTC
NA	TRBV7-2	TRBJ2-7	TRBD2	CASSLGGGAYEQYF	TGTGCCAGCAGTCTGGGGGGGGGTGCCTACGAGCAGTACTTC
NA	TRBV12-3/TRBV12-4	TRBJ1-4	NA	CASSSERGEKLFF	TGTGCCAGCAGTTCGGAACGGGGAGAAAAACTGTTTTTT
NA	TRBV5-1	TRBJ1-3	NA	CASSIGIGQSSGNTIYF	TGCGCCAGCAGCATTGGGATTGGACAAAGCTCTGGAAACACCATATATTTT
NA	TRBV9	TRBJ1-5	NA	CASSVDGTGDQPQHF	TGTGCCAGCAGCGTAGACGGTACAGGAGATCAGCCCCAGCATTTT
NA	TRBV19	TRBJ1-5	NA	CASSLGGQPQHF	TGTGCCAGTAGTTTGGGGGGTCAGCCCCAGCATTTT
NA	TRBV25-1	TRBJ1-2	NA	CASSEIGGDYGYTF	TGTGCCAGCAGTGAAATCGGAGGGGACTATGGCTACACCTTC
NA	TRBV25-1	TRBJ2-4	NA	CASSEWSRGDIQYF	TGTGCCAGCAGTGAATGGTCCAGGGGTGACATTCAGTACTTC
NA	TRBV9	TRBJ2-1	TRBD1	CASSHIQGHEQFF	TGTGCCAGCAGCCACATACAGGGGCATGAGCAGTTCTTC
few	TRBV7-3	TRBJ2-1	TRBD1	CASSPGRGGGYNEQFF	TGTGCCAGCAGCCCCGGGCGAGGGGGCGGATACAATGAGCAGTTCTTC
NA	TRBV7-7	TRBJ2-1	TRBD2	CASSLKLGREGNNEQFF	TGTGCTAGCAGCTTAAAACTCGGACGGGAGGGTAACAATGAGCAGTTCTTC
NA	TRBV2	TRBJ1-2	NA	CASSAVGGINNYGYTF	TGTGCCAGCAGTGCTGTTGGGGGCATAAATAACTATGGCTACACCTTC
NA	TRBV10-1	TRBJ1-1	TRBD1	CASSQRQGNTEAFF	TGCGCCAGCAGCCAGAGACAGGGGAACACTGAAGCTTTCTTT
NA	TRBV28	TRBJ1-4	NA	CASNPPGGGGEKLFF	TGTGCCAGCAATCCCCCCGGCGGAGGTGGTGAAAAACTGTTTTTT
NA	TRBV12-3/TRBV12-4	TRBJ1-4	NA	CASSLGTNEKLFF	TGTGCCAGCAGTTTGGGGACAAATGAAAAACTGTTTTTT
NA	TRBV7-2	TRBJ2-1	TRBD2	CASSLASGGMYNEQFF	TGTGCCAGCAGCTTAGCTAGCGGGGGGATGTACAATGAGCAGTTCTTC
NA	TRBV3-1/TRBV3-2	TRBJ2-3	TRBD2	CASSQEIAGYTDTQYF	TGTGCCAGCAGCCAAGAGATAGCGGGGTACACAGATACGCAGTATTTT